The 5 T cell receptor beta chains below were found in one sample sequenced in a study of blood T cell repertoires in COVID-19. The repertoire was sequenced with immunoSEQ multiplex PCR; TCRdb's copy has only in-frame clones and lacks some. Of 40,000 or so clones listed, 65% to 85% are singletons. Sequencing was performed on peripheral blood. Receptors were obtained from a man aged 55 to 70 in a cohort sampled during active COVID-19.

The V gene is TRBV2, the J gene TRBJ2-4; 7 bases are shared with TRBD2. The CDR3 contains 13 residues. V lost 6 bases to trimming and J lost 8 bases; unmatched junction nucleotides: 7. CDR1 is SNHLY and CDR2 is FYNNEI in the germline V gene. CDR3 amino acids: CASSREERDIQYF. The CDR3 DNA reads TGTGCCAGCAGCCGGGAGGAACGGGACATTCAGTACTTC.

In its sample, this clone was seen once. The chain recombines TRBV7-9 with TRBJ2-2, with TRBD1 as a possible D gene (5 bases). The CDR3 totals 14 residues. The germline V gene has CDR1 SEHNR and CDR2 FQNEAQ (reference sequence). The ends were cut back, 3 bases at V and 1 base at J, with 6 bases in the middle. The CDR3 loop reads CASSLGQNTGELFF. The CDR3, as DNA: TGTGCCAGCAGCTTGGGGCAGAACACCGGGGAGCTGTTTTTT. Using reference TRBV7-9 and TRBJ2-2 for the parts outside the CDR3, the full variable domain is DTGVSQNPRHKITKRGQNVTFRCDPISEHNRLYWYRQTLGQGPEFLTYFQNEAQLEKSRLLSDRFSAERPKGSFSTLEIQRTEQGDSAMYLCASSLGQNTGELFFGEGSRLTVL.

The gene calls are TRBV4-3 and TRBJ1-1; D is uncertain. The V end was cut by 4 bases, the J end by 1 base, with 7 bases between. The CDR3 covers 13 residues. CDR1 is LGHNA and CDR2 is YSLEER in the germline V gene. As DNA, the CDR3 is TGCGCCAGCAGCCGGGAGGGGAACACTGAAGCTTTCTTT. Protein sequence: CASSREGNTEAFF.

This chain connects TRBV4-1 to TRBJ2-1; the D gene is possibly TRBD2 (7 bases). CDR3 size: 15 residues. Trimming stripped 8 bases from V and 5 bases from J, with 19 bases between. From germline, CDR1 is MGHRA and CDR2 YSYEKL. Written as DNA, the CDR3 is TGCGCCAGCCGCCCTGACGAGCGGGACAACAATGAGCAGTTCTTC. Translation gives CASRPDERDNNEQFF.

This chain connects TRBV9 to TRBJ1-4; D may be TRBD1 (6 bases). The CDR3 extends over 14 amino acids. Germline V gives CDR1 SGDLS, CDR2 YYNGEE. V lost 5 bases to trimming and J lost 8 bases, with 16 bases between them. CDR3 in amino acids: CASSGGGGGEKLFF. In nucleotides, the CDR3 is TGTGCCAGCAGTGGGGGAGGGGGAGGCGAAAAACTGTTTTTT.